This note documents a single T cell receptor (beta chain) sequence. Its antigen is currently unknown. Different DNA sequences within this sample yield the same CDR3. Data came from immunoSEQ multiplex PCR; TCRdb stores just in-frame clones and leaves some out. Of about 180,000 clones listed, about 91% are singletons. The data derive from a study of T cell responses to AZD1222 COVID-19 vaccine. Whole-study findings and limits: Nearly half of spike-specific TCRs reportedly target variant regions that are unmutated in the B.1.351 and B.1.1.7 variants. Spike-specific TCR repertoires showed rising breadth and depth after two AZD1222 doses. Donors were largely white British and mainly female; clonal diversity was possibly underestimated. Repertoires were obtained solely post-peak T cell response.

The CDR3 has 15 residues. Trimming cost V 1 base and J 1 base, with 8 bases left between them. Germline CDR1 and CDR2: MGHRA and YSYEKL. The sample here was peripheral blood, taken on day 0 of AZD1222 vaccination. The chain links TRBV4-1 to TRBJ1-5, with D unclear. This sequence was found in an adult in good health. The CDR3 loop reads CASSQVIGSNQPQHF. The CDR3 region has the DNA TGCGCCAGCAGCCAAGTTATAGGCAGCAATCAGCCCCAGCATTTT.